This T cell receptor beta chain was found in a study of OX40 agonist ivuxolimab in advanced cancers. Looking at the study overall: The study enrolled dose-escalation patients with hepatocellular carcinoma, melanoma, renal cell or head and neck cancer. Participants averaged about 60 years of age (range about 23 to 90) and were roughly 83% male.

This clone came up once. Its target is unknown. Study-level results: Compared with others, partial responders at 0.1-3.0 mg/kg displayed clonal expansion among the lowest. On average, a greater number of expanded clones characterised CD8+ T cells relative to CD4+.

Germline V CDR1 and CDR2: SGHRS, YFSETQ. The CDR3 has 14 residues. Produced via immunoSEQ multiplex PCR; TCRdb's table is partial and in-frame only. This sample carries 20,000 to 30,000 clones, 75% to 90% of them seen once, and the ten largest clones take 16%. J is TRBJ2-5 and V is TRBV5-1, with TRBD1 matching 7 bases. Matching the DNA end better, TRBJ2-7 makes the J call doubtful. The source is an adult with an advanced solid tumor such as melanoma, head and neck, liver or kidney cancer. This specimen was CD4+ or CD8+ T cells sorted from blood, taken in a trial of the OX40 agonist ivuxolimab. Here the CDR3 DNA reads TGCGCCAGCAGCCAGGGACAGATTTCCGACGAGCAGTACTTC. Its protein product is CASSQGQISDEQYF.